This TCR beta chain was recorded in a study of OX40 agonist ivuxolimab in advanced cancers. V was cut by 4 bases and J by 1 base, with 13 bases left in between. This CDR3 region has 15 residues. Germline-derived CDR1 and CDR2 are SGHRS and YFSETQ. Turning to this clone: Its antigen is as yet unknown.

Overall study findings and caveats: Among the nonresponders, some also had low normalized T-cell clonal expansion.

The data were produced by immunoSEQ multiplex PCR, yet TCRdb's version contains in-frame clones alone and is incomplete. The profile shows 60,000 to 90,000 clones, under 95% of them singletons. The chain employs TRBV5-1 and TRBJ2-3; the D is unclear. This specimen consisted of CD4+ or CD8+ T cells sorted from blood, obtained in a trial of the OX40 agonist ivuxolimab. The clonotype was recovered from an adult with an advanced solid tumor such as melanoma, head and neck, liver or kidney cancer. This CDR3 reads CASSVASRGTDTQYF. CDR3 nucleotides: TGCGCCAGCAGCGTGGCCTCACGGGGCACAGATACGCAGTATTTT. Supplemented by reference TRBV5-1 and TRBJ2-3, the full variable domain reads KAGVTQTPRYLIKTRGQQVTLSCSPISGHRSVSWYQQTPGQGLQFLFEYFSETQRNKGNFPGRFSGRQFSNSRSEMNVSTLELGDSALYLCASSVASRGTDTQYFGPGTRLTVL.